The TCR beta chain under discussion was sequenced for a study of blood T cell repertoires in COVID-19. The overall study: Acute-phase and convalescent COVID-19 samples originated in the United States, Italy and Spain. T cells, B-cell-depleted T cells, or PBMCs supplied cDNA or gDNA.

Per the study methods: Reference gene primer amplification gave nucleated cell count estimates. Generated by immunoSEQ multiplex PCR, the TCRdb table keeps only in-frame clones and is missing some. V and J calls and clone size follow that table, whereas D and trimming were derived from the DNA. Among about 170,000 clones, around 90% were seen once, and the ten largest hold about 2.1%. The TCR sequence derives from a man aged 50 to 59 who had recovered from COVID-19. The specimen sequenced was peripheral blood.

CDR3: CAISETTGANNEQFF. In nucleotides, the CDR3 is TGTGCCATCAGTGAGACGACAGGGGCAAACAATGAGCAGTTCTTC. The chain carries TRBV10-3 and TRBJ2-1, with 8 bases lining up with TRBD1. This CDR3 has 15 residues. V trimming: 2 bases; J trimming: 5 bases; junction bases outside the gene matches: 5. CDR1 is ENHRY and CDR2 is SYGVKD in the germline V gene.